This TCR beta chain comes out of a study of shared clonotypes between healthy human individuals. The V end lost 6 bases, the J end lost 5 bases, and 8 bases lay between the germline ends. Per germline, CDR1 MGHDK and CDR2 SYGVNS. The CDR3 extends over 12 amino acids. On this clone itself: Its antigen is as yet unknown. Additional DNA sequences in this sample encode the identical CDR3.

Overall study results and limits: Four donors had 4% to 5% of their naive CD4 clonotypes in common.

The data were produced by immunoSEQ multiplex PCR, yet TCRdb's version contains in-frame clones alone and is incomplete. Seen here are 2.3 million or so clones, 80% to 95% observed once, and the top ten hold around 0.4%. This TCR was sampled from a man younger than 35 in good health. Some clones in this sample may be carry-over from other donors' samples. Material for sequencing was naive CD4+ T cells from PBMCs. As for subset: CD45RA+ positively selected. The V gene is TRBV25-1, the J gene TRBJ1-5; D unclear. The CDR3 reads CASSGGYQPQHF. CDR3 DNA sequence: TGTGCCAGCAGCGGAGGGTATCAGCCCCAGCATTTT.